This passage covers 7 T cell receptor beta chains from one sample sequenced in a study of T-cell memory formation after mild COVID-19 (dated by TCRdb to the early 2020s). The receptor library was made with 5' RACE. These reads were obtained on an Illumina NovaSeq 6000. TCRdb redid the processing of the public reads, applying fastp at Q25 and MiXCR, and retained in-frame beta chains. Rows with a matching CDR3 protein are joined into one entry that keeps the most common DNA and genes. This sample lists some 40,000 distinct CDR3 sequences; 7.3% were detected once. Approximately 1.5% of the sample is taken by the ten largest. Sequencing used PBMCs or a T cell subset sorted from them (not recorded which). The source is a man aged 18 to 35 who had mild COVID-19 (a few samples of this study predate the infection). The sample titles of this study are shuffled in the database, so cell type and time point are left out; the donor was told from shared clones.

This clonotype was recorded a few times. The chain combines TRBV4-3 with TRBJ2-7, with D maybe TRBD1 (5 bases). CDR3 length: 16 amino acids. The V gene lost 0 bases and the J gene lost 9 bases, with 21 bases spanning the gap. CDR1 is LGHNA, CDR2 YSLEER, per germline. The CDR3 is CASSQDRAGQITGQYF. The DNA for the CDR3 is TGCGCCAGCAGCCAAGATCGGGCAGGGCAGATTACTGGGCAGTACTTC.

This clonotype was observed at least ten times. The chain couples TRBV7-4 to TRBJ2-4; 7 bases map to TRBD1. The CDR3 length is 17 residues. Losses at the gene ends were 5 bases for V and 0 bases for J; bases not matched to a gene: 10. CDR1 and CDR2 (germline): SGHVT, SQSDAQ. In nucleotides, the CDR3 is TGTGCCAGCAGCGTTATACAGGGGAAGAAAGCCAAAAACATTCAGTACTTC. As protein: CASSVIQGKKAKNIQYF.

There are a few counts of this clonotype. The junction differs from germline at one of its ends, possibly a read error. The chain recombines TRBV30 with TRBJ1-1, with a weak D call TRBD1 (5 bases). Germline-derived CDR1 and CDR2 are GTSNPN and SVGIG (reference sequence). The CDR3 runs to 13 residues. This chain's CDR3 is CALGRGFGTEAFF. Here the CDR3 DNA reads TGCGCTCTGGGGCGTGGTTTTGGGACTGAAGCTTTCTTT.

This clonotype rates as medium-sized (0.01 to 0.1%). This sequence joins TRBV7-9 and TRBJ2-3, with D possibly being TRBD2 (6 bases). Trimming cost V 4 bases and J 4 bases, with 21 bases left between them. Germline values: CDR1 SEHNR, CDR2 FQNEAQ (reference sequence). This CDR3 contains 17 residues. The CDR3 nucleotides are TGTGCCAGCAGCTCCGAGGGCCGGGGCTGGGGGGCAGATACGCAGTATTTT. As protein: CASSSEGRGWGADTQYF. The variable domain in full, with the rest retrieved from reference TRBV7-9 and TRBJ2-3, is DTGVSQNPRHKITKRGQNVTFRCDPISEHNRLYWYRQTLGQGPEFLTYFQNEAQLEKSRLLSDRFSAERPKGSFSTLEIQRTEQGDSAMYLCASSSEGRGWGADTQYFGPGTRLTVL.

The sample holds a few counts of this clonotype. This chain's CDR3 is CASKTSSGANVLTF. Here the CDR3 DNA reads TGTGCCAGCAAAACTAGCTCTGGGGCCAACGTCCTGACTTTC. The gene calls are TRBV2 and TRBJ2-6; a weak D match, TRBD2 (5 bases). Germline lookup yields CDR1 SNHLY and CDR2 FYNNEI. Deletions cut 7 bases from V and 0 bases from J, with 7 bases between. The CDR3 sequence is 14 residues long.

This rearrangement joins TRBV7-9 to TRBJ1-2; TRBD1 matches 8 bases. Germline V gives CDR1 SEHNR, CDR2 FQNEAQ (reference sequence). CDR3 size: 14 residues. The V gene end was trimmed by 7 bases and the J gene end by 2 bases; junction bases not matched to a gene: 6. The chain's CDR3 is CASTGQGLNYGYTF. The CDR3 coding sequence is TGTGCCAGCACCGGACAGGGCCTAAACTATGGCTACACCTTC.

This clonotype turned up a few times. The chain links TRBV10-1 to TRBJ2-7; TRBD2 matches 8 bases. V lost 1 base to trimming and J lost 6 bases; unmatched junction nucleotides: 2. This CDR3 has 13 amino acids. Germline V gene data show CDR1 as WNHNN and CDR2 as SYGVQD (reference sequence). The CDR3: CASSEFGGGEQYF. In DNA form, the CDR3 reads TGCGCCAGCAGTGAGTTCGGGGGGGGCGAGCAGTACTTC.